The clone carrying this T cell receptor (beta chain) was found many times. Its antigen remains unknown. Sample time point: patch test 1, 2 weeks after DPC sensitization. Treatment in this sample: therapeutic diphenylcyclopropenone sensitization with weekly scalp DPC. Before extraction, the whole blood was not fractionated, and total RNA was taken from it. The data originate from a study of human T cells and chemical hapten exposure. Study in general: Each patient's scalp received weekly diphenylcyclopropenone throughout the approximately 25-week study.

Germline lookup yields CDR1 ENHRY and CDR2 SYGVKD. V was trimmed by 2 bases and J by 5 bases, leaving 9 bases between them. The CDR3 is made up of 13 amino acids. Study-wide findings and caveats: Patch test score was positively correlated with the counts of TCRs that had expanded at PT1.

Separate cDNA molecules received unique molecular identifiers, which the library attached to them. TCRdb re-called the RACE reads with MiXCR, one entry per CDR3 protein. The repertoire holds approximately 41,000 distinct CDR3 sequences, with under 5% as singletons. V and J are TRBV10-3 and TRBJ1-2, with no clear D. The specimen was whole blood, collected in connection with sensitization to the hapten diphenylcyclopropenone (DPC). The TCR was taken from a middle-aged man with alopecia areata. Some clones in this sample may be carry-over from other donors' samples. The CDR3 region has the DNA TGTGCCATCAGTGAGGGCCAGGATTATGGCTACACCTTC. Translated: CAISEGQDYGYTF.